A selection of T cell receptor beta chains follows, all from one sample in a study of T cells after somatic rescue of genetic block. Using immunoSEQ multiplex PCR, the repertoire was profiled, and TCRdb retains in-frame clones only, with some absent. The data contain 70,000 to 85,000 clones, approximately 90% of them seen just once; the ten biggest clones take up 2.5% to 3%. Sequenced: peripheral blood mononuclear cells (PBMCs). The origin of the receptors is a man aged 30-40 years. Each CDR3 is given with its conserved first and last residue.

J | V | CDR3
TRBJ2-1 | TRBV6-1 | CASSEAGGSSYNEQFF
TRBJ2-2 | TRBV6-5 | CASSYSRQGPGELFF
TRBJ2-7 | TRBV6-6 | CASSKVMGYYEQYF
TRBJ2-7 | TRBV7-2 | CASRLGGFYEQYF
TRBJ2-5 | TRBV18 | CASSVHREQGTQYF
TRBJ1-2 | TRBV4-1 | CASSQQDSGADGYTF
TRBJ1-6 | TRBV5-1 | CASSYDRGPNSPLHF
TRBJ2-7 | TRBV28 | CASSTGHEQYF
TRBJ1-4 | TRBV30 | CAWSDPGTGRRKLFF
TRBJ2-2 | TRBV5-6 | CASSFASGVGGELFF
TRBJ2-1 | TRBV6-4 | CASSEEGNPLNNEQFF
TRBJ1-4 | TRBV2 | CASSDLTGALEKLFF
TRBJ2-5 | TRBV6-5 | CASSSSQGLQETQYF
TRBJ2-1 | TRBV4-3 | CASSQGDLGSYNEQFF
TRBJ2-3 | TRBV4-2 | CASGRLAGGRVDTQYF
TRBJ2-3 | TRBV30 | CAWSKVLWISGGASTDTQYF
TRBJ2-2 | TRBV4-1 | CASSFYRTNTGELFF
TRBJ1-1 | TRBV5-4 | CASSFSTGTEAFF
TRBJ2-2 | TRBV4-2 | CASSQDFSGELFF
TRBJ2-7 | TRBV7-9 | CASSTPQGGSYEQYF
TRBJ1-1 | TRBV5-4 | CASSLFSRGLNTEAFF
TRBJ1-2 | TRBV7-3 | CASSLNPAGDSNGYTF
TRBJ2-7 | TRBV5-1 | CASSLGQGGEQYF
TRBJ1-6 | TRBV5-1 | CASSVQGEYNSPLHF
TRBJ1-2 | TRBV6-6 | CASSYLVSTAGYTF
TRBJ2-3 | TRBV7-8 | CASSLDMPTPSTDTQYF
TRBJ2-3 | TRBV6-5 | CASSERRVTDTQYF
TRBJ2-1 | TRBV5-4 | CASSLPAGGLNEQFF
TRBJ2-3 | TRBV19 | CASSPLQGGTDTQYF
TRBJ2-2 | TRBV19 | CASSGTWQLNTGELFF
TRBJ1-6 | TRBV15 | CATSRDRQGGSPLHF
TRBJ2-7 | TRBV10-3 | CAISDPGQGEIEQYF
TRBJ1-5 | TRBV28 | CASSRKGSNQPQHF
TRBJ1-2 | TRBV30 | CAWSWGGSNYGYTF
TRBJ2-5 | TRBV5-1 | CASRRDRGETQYF
TRBJ2-2 | TRBV5-6 | CASSHIRGAGLATGELFF
TRBJ1-2 | TRBV19 | CASSLGNYGYTF